This T cell receptor beta chain was documented in a study of spatial heterogeneity in lung cancer. At the level of the study: A total of under 80 untreated early-stage non-small cell lung cancer patients served as donors. Notes on the study in general: Among blood samples, ubiquitous expanded tumor TCRs appeared more at resection than at follow-up.

This clonotype was counted between two and nine times. The antigen remains unidentified. Carried by each TCR cDNA molecule was a unique molecular identifier. TCRdb independently ran MiXCR on the 5' RACE reads; one entry per CDR3 protein. This table has around 120,000 distinct CDR3 sequences, roughly an eighth appearing once. Time point given: blood at routine non-recurrence follow-up after resection. Material for sequencing was whole RNA from tumor, nontumor lung or frozen PBMC, left unsorted. The CDR3 covers 15 residues. The germline V gene has CDR1 SGHAT and CDR2 FQNNGV. V was pared by 5 bases and J by 5 bases, with 19 bases between.

This specimen consisted of PBMCs, obtained at follow-up. The chain joins TRBV11-2 to TRBJ2-7; perhaps TRBD1 as D (7 bases). This clonotype originated in a male donor with early-stage non-small cell lung cancer. The chain's CDR3 is CASSPLRGGGNEQYF. The CDR3 region has the DNA TGTGCCAGCAGCCCTCTTAGAGGGGGCGGGAACGAGCAGTACTTC.